The 7 T cell receptor beta chains below come from one sample, sequenced in a study of human T cells and chemical hapten exposure. The template was total RNA from unfractionated whole blood. In TCRdb, the 5' RACE reads were re-called with MiXCR into one record per CDR3 protein. The data show fewer than 150,000 distinct CDR3 sequences, with 19% seen just once and around 2.8% held by the top ten. The source of these receptors is a human donor in good health.

This sequence joins TRBV5-1 and TRBJ1-2, with D tentatively TRBD1 (6 bases). V was shortened by 3 bases and J by 7 bases, with 13 bases between the two germline ends. The germline V gene encodes CDR1 SGHRS and CDR2 YFSETQ. CDR3 length: 13 residues. CDR3 nucleotides: TGCGCCAGCAGCTCGGACAGTCTGGGTGGCTACACCTTC. Encoded protein: CASSSDSLGGYTF.

This clonotype was recorded a few times. The J gene is TRBJ2-3, the V gene TRBV29-1; TRBD1 is a possible D gene (6 bases). Germline CDR1 is SQVTM and CDR2 is ANQGSEA. V lost 6 bases and J 4 bases, leaving 20 bases between the germline ends. This CDR3 spans 15 amino acids. The CDR3 DNA follows: TGCAGCGTCCGGGACACCAATATCCCGGCAGATACGCAGTATTTT. Translating gives CSVRDTNIPADTQYF.

In this sample, this clonotype turned up many times. This sequence joins TRBV5-1 and TRBJ2-7, with 7 positions matching TRBD2. The CDR3 runs to 15 residues. The trim removed 1 base at V and 2 bases at J, leaving 6 bases unmatched. Germline CDR1 and CDR2: SGHRS and YFSETQ. CDR3 loop: CASSLRGGSPYEQYF. DNA of the CDR3: TGCGCCAGCAGCTTGCGGGGAGGGAGCCCCTACGAGCAGTACTTC.

This clonotype was seen only a few times. The chain is built from TRBV27 and TRBJ2-1, with TRBD1 matching 7 bases. The CDR3 runs 12 residues. V dropped 10 bases and J dropped 8; count of bases not matched to a gene: 8. Per the germline V gene, CDR1 is MNHEY and CDR2 is SMNVEV (reference sequence). The CDR3 here is CATVTGADEQFF. DNA of the CDR3: TGTGCCACCGTCACAGGGGCCGATGAGCAGTTCTTC.

V gene TRBV11-2 combines with J gene TRBJ2-7; the D is unclear. V was trimmed by 1 base and J by 6 bases, leaving 7 bases between them. The CDR3 covers 12 residues. Looked up from germline, CDR1 is SGHAT and CDR2 is FQNNGV. CDR3 region: CASSLGAPEQYF. The CDR3 DNA sequence: TGTGCCAGCAGCTTAGGGGCCCCCGAGCAGTACTTC. Complete variable domain (other parts from reference TRBV11-2 and TRBJ2-7): EAGVAQSPRYKIIEKRQSVAFWCNPISGHATLYWYQQILGQGPKLLIQFQNNGVVDDSQLPKDRFSAERLKGVDSTLKIQPAKLEDSAVYLCASSLGAPEQYFGPGTRLTVT.

Comment on this clonotype: Being one base from a much bigger clone, this may be a read error. The chain joins TRBV20-1 to TRBJ2-1, with D possibly being TRBD2 (6 bases). From germline, CDR1 is DFQATT and CDR2 SNEGSKA (reference sequence). The CDR3 extends over 14 amino acids. V was cut by 7 bases and J by 5 bases, with 18 bases left in between. The CDR3 reads CSVLTGVRNNEQFF. In nucleotides, the CDR3 is TGCAGTGTCCTTACGGGAGTGAGGAACAATGAGCAGTTCTTC.

V and J are TRBV6-2 or TRBV6-3 and TRBJ2-3; D is unresolved. The CDR3 is 16 amino acids. Between the trimmed V and J ends, which lost 7 bases and 0 bases, there was a span of 17 bases. CDR1 and CDR2 from the germline V gene are MNHEY and SVGEGT. CDR3 nucleotides: TGTGCCAGCACCTCTCTGCGCGGATTTAGCACAGATACGCAGTATTTT. Protein sequence: CASTSLRGFSTDTQYF.